These T cell receptor beta chains were read from a single sample in a study of T cells after yellow fever vaccination. TCRdb passed the 5' RACE reads through MiXCR, listing each CDR3 protein once. This table has hundreds of thousands of distinct CDR3 sequences, roughly 20% appearing once. The sequencing here drew on PBMCs, taken before the yellow fever booster vaccination. Every receptor here comes from a man aged 18 to 29 who received the YFV17D yellow fever vaccine. CDR3s include the opening cysteine and the closing phenylalanine or tryptophan. D genes are given only for firm matches. A clone size is listed for some rows: how often the clone was seen (once, few, many), or a class if it is expanded.

j_call: TRBJ1-2; v_call: TRBV9; d_call: NA; clone_size: NA; cdr3_nt: TGTGCCAGCAGCGCGGAAGGGTATGGCTACACCTTC; cdr3_aa: CASSAEGYGYTF
j_call: TRBJ2-2; v_call: TRBV5-1; d_call: TRBD1; clone_size: few; cdr3_nt: TGCGCCAGCAGAAAGACAGGGGTTGTTCGTTCCGGGGAGCTGTTTTTT; cdr3_aa: CASRKTGVVRSGELFF
j_call: TRBJ1-1; v_call: TRBV27; d_call: NA; clone_size: NA; cdr3_nt: TGTGCCGCGGGGACCTTCGACACTGAAGCTTTCTTT; cdr3_aa: CAAGTFDTEAFF
j_call: TRBJ2-4; v_call: TRBV6-9; d_call: TRBD1; clone_size: NA; cdr3_nt: TGTGCCAGCAGTGACCGGGACAGGGAGGTAAACATTCAGTACTTC; cdr3_aa: CASSDRDREVNIQYF
j_call: TRBJ2-1; v_call: TRBV5-1; d_call: TRBD1; clone_size: NA; cdr3_nt: TGCGCCAGCAGCTTGGCCGGCTTTAGGGGGCCAGGGGAGCAGTTCTTC; cdr3_aa: CASSLAGFRGPGEQFF
j_call: TRBJ1-2; v_call: TRBV5-1; d_call: TRBD1; clone_size: many; cdr3_nt: TGCGCCAGCAGCTTGGAGACAGGGTATGGCTACACCTTC; cdr3_aa: CASSLETGYGYTF
j_call: TRBJ2-4; v_call: TRBV6-1; d_call: NA; clone_size: NA; cdr3_nt: TGTGCCAGCAGCAGGGACCTAGCCAAAAACATTCAGTACTTC; cdr3_aa: CASSRDLAKNIQYF
j_call: TRBJ1-5; v_call: TRBV4-3; d_call: NA; clone_size: NA; cdr3_nt: TGCGCCAGCAGTCCCTCCCAAGCGTATCAGCCCCAGCATTTT; cdr3_aa: CASSPSQAYQPQHF
j_call: TRBJ2-3; v_call: TRBV5-1; d_call: TRBD2; clone_size: once; cdr3_nt: TGCGCCAGCACCTCCTCCCCGTTTAGCGGGGGGGGAGATACGCAGTATTTT; cdr3_aa: CASTSSPFSGGGDTQYF
j_call: TRBJ2-2; v_call: TRBV12-3/TRBV12-4; d_call: TRBD2; clone_size: NA; cdr3_nt: TGTGCCAGCAGTGTTAGCGGGGGGGCCCAGCTGTTTTTT; cdr3_aa: CASSVSGGAQLFF
j_call: TRBJ2-3; v_call: TRBV27; d_call: TRBD2; clone_size: few; cdr3_nt: TGTGCCAGCAGGTGGACTAGCGGGGGGGGGACAGATACGCAGTATTTT; cdr3_aa: CASRWTSGGGTDTQYF
j_call: TRBJ2-5; v_call: TRBV12-3/TRBV12-4; d_call: NA; clone_size: NA; cdr3_nt: TGTGCCAGCAGTAACGGGCGAAGTAGCAAGTACTTC; cdr3_aa: CASSNGRSSKYF
j_call: TRBJ1-1; v_call: TRBV5-1; d_call: NA; clone_size: NA; cdr3_nt: TGCGCCAGCGGGAGGGGAACGGGCAACACTGAAGCTTTCTTT; cdr3_aa: CASGRGTGNTEAFF
j_call: TRBJ2-1; v_call: TRBV11-2; d_call: TRBD2; clone_size: NA; cdr3_nt: TGTGCCAGCAGCCCAGGACTAGCGGGGGGGCAGGAGCAGTTCTTC; cdr3_aa: CASSPGLAGGQEQFF
j_call: TRBJ2-2; v_call: TRBV12-3/TRBV12-4; d_call: NA; clone_size: many; cdr3_nt: TGTGCCAGCAGTTTGGGTCCCACCGGGGAGCTGTTTTTT; cdr3_aa: CASSLGPTGELFF
j_call: TRBJ1-2; v_call: TRBV7-6; d_call: NA; clone_size: many; cdr3_nt: TGTGCCAGCAGCTTAAATGTAGGCAGCCCCTATGGCTACACCTTC; cdr3_aa: CASSLNVGSPYGYTF
j_call: TRBJ1-1; v_call: TRBV5-1; d_call: NA; clone_size: NA; cdr3_nt: TGCGCCACTAGGAAAGGGGCCTCTATGAGGGGTGAAGCTTTCTTT; cdr3_aa: CATRKGASMRGEAFF
j_call: TRBJ1-2; v_call: TRBV6-2/TRBV6-3; d_call: TRBD1; clone_size: few; cdr3_nt: TGTGCCAGCAGCCCCGGACCGGGACAGGGACATGGCTACACCTTC; cdr3_aa: CASSPGPGQGHGYTF
j_call: TRBJ1-6; v_call: TRBV2; d_call: NA; clone_size: few; cdr3_nt: TGTGCCAGCACGGAGAGGGGGCCCCTCCACTTT; cdr3_aa: CASTERGPLHF
j_call: TRBJ2-1; v_call: TRBV24-1; d_call: NA; clone_size: NA; cdr3_nt: TGTGCCACCAGGGTGTACAATGAGCAGTTCTTC; cdr3_aa: CATRVYNEQFF
j_call: TRBJ2-3; v_call: TRBV6-6; d_call: NA; clone_size: NA; cdr3_nt: TGTGCCAGCAGTTACTCGAGCCAGCCAACAGATACGCAGTATTTT; cdr3_aa: CASSYSSQPTDTQYF
j_call: TRBJ1-1; v_call: TRBV4-3; d_call: NA; clone_size: NA; cdr3_nt: TGCGCCAGCAGCCAAGAACCAAACACTGAAGCTTTCTTT; cdr3_aa: CASSQEPNTEAFF
j_call: TRBJ1-2; v_call: TRBV3-1; d_call: TRBD1; clone_size: NA; cdr3_nt: TGTGCCAGCAGCCCTCAGGGGGAACGTGGCTACACCTTC; cdr3_aa: CASSPQGERGYTF
j_call: TRBJ1-5; v_call: TRBV4-1; d_call: TRBD1; clone_size: few; cdr3_nt: TGCGCCAGCAGCCAAGAAACAGGGGGTAGGTTGCAGCCCCAGCATTTT; cdr3_aa: CASSQETGGRLQPQHF
j_call: TRBJ2-5; v_call: TRBV24-1; d_call: TRBD1; clone_size: NA; cdr3_nt: TGTGCCACCAGTGAGGACACAGGGGGCAGAGAGACCCAGTACTTC; cdr3_aa: CATSEDTGGRETQYF
j_call: TRBJ1-2; v_call: TRBV12-3/TRBV12-4; d_call: NA; clone_size: few; cdr3_nt: TGTGCCAGCAGTTTAGCGACAGGACAAATATATGGCTACACCTTC; cdr3_aa: CASSLATGQIYGYTF
j_call: TRBJ2-2; v_call: TRBV5-1; d_call: NA; clone_size: few; cdr3_nt: TGCGCCAGCTTGGAGCAATCGAACACCGGGGAGCTGTTTTTT; cdr3_aa: CASLEQSNTGELFF
j_call: TRBJ1-3; v_call: TRBV7-2; d_call: NA; clone_size: NA; cdr3_nt: TGTGCCAGCAGCTCACGCAGGGGCTCTGGAAACACCATATATTTT; cdr3_aa: CASSSRRGSGNTIYF
j_call: TRBJ2-1; v_call: TRBV3-1; d_call: NA; clone_size: NA; cdr3_nt: TGTGCCAGCAGCCAATTCGGACACTACAATGAGCAGTTCTTC; cdr3_aa: CASSQFGHYNEQFF
j_call: TRBJ2-5; v_call: TRBV7-2; d_call: NA; clone_size: few; cdr3_nt: TGTGCCAGCAGCCAAGATGGGGGCGCGACCCAGTACTTC; cdr3_aa: CASSQDGGATQYF
j_call: TRBJ1-1; v_call: TRBV20-1; d_call: NA; clone_size: many; cdr3_nt: TGCAGTGCTAGAGGGTCGCAGGGTTACACTGAAGCTTTCTTT; cdr3_aa: CSARGSQGYTEAFF
j_call: TRBJ2-5; v_call: TRBV7-9; d_call: TRBD1; clone_size: NA; cdr3_nt: TGTGCCAGCAGCATCTTACAGGGGGATCAAGAGACCCAGTACTTC; cdr3_aa: CASSILQGDQETQYF
j_call: TRBJ1-1; v_call: TRBV10-3; d_call: NA; clone_size: NA; cdr3_nt: TGTGCCACATCTGGGGGGATCAACACTGAAGCTTTCTTT; cdr3_aa: CATSGGINTEAFF
j_call: TRBJ2-6; v_call: TRBV15; d_call: NA; clone_size: few; cdr3_nt: TGTGCCACCAGCAGCTTAGGCTGGGGGCGAGGGTCTGGGGCCAACGTCCTGACTTTC; cdr3_aa: CATSSLGWGRGSGANVLTF
j_call: TRBJ2-1; v_call: TRBV7-9; d_call: NA; clone_size: few; cdr3_nt: TGTGCCAGCAGCTTAGATGGAAACAATGAGCAGTTCTTC; cdr3_aa: CASSLDGNNEQFF
j_call: TRBJ1-2; v_call: TRBV7-9; d_call: NA; clone_size: NA; cdr3_nt: TGTGCCAGCAGCTTAGGGGTCGGACCCTATGGCTACACCTTC; cdr3_aa: CASSLGVGPYGYTF
j_call: TRBJ2-5; v_call: TRBV5-1; d_call: TRBD2; clone_size: NA; cdr3_nt: TGCGCCAGCAGCGGGACTAGCGGGGGGGCCGGAGAGACCCAGTACTTC; cdr3_aa: CASSGTSGGAGETQYF
j_call: TRBJ1-3; v_call: TRBV18; d_call: NA; clone_size: NA; cdr3_nt: TGTGCCAGCTCACCAGGGACAACGATCTCTGGAAACACCATATATTTT; cdr3_aa: CASSPGTTISGNTIYF
j_call: TRBJ2-7; v_call: TRBV5-5; d_call: NA; clone_size: NA; cdr3_nt: TGTGCCAGCAGATTGACACCCTCCTACGAGCAGTACTTC; cdr3_aa: CASRLTPSYEQYF
j_call: TRBJ2-2; v_call: TRBV7-2; d_call: NA; clone_size: few; cdr3_nt: TGTGCCAGCAGCGGAGCGGTGACCGGGGAGCTGTTTTTT; cdr3_aa: CASSGAVTGELFF
j_call: TRBJ1-4; v_call: TRBV12-3/TRBV12-4; d_call: NA; clone_size: NA; cdr3_nt: TGTGCCAGCACCTTTCGGGGTAATGAAAAACTGTTTTTT; cdr3_aa: CASTFRGNEKLFF
j_call: TRBJ2-3; v_call: TRBV20-1; d_call: NA; clone_size: many; cdr3_nt: TGCAGTGCTAGAGACCAAGACACAGATACGCAGTATTTT; cdr3_aa: CSARDQDTDTQYF
j_call: TRBJ1-1; v_call: TRBV27; d_call: NA; clone_size: NA; cdr3_nt: TGTGCCAGCAGTTCCGTGACGGTGAACACTGAAGCTTTCTTT; cdr3_aa: CASSSVTVNTEAFF
j_call: TRBJ2-3; v_call: TRBV7-2; d_call: TRBD2; clone_size: few; cdr3_nt: TGTGCCAGCAGCCCCCTGGGGGAGCGGGGGGTCGCGGATACGCAGTATTTT; cdr3_aa: CASSPLGERGVADTQYF
j_call: TRBJ2-2; v_call: TRBV7-2; d_call: TRBD2; clone_size: NA; cdr3_nt: TGTGCCAGCGGGGACCTAGCGGGGATCACCGGGGAGCTGTTTTTT; cdr3_aa: CASGDLAGITGELFF
j_call: TRBJ1-1; v_call: TRBV12-3/TRBV12-4; d_call: NA; clone_size: few; cdr3_nt: TGTGCCAGCAGTTTGCAGGGCGCTCTGAACACTGAAGCTTTCTTT; cdr3_aa: CASSLQGALNTEAFF
j_call: TRBJ1-2; v_call: TRBV6-5; d_call: NA; clone_size: NA; cdr3_nt: TGTGCCAGCAGTTACATAAAGGCCAGGGGAGGTGGCTACACCTTC; cdr3_aa: CASSYIKARGGGYTF
j_call: TRBJ2-1; v_call: TRBV20-1; d_call: TRBD2; clone_size: many; cdr3_nt: TGCAGTGCTGAACAAACTAGCGGGGACCAGTTCTTC; cdr3_aa: CSAEQTSGDQFF
j_call: TRBJ1-5; v_call: TRBV18; d_call: NA; clone_size: NA; cdr3_nt: TGTGCCAGCTCGGGGACAACAGCTCAGCCCCAGCATTTT; cdr3_aa: CASSGTTAQPQHF
j_call: TRBJ2-7; v_call: TRBV6-5; d_call: TRBD2; clone_size: few; cdr3_nt: TGTGCCAGCGCGACTAGCGGGGTGTTGGCCTACGAGCAGTACTTC; cdr3_aa: CASATSGVLAYEQYF
j_call: TRBJ2-3; v_call: TRBV12-3/TRBV12-4; d_call: NA; clone_size: NA; cdr3_nt: TGTGCCAGCAGCTTGGATGACTTGAGCACAGATACGCAGTATTTT; cdr3_aa: CASSLDDLSTDTQYF
j_call: TRBJ2-1; v_call: TRBV6-2/TRBV6-3; d_call: TRBD2; clone_size: many; cdr3_nt: TGTGCCAGCAGTAGGGGACTAGCGCCCTACAATGAGCAGTTCTTC; cdr3_aa: CASSRGLAPYNEQFF
j_call: TRBJ2-2; v_call: TRBV5-1; d_call: TRBD2; clone_size: NA; cdr3_nt: TGCGCCAGCAGCACGAGTTTACTAGCGGCCACCGGGGAGCTGTTTTTT; cdr3_aa: CASSTSLLAATGELFF